The 22 T cell receptor beta chains reported below all come from one sample, sequenced in a study of beta chain features in type 1 diabetes. The entirety of the isolated RNA underwent reverse transcription, so expressed TCRB transcripts were sequenced. Libraries were prepared by immunoSEQ multiplex PCR; TCRdb keeps only in-frame clonotypes and omits some of them. The table records around 170,000 clones, roughly 9.1% of them present only once. Source material: central memory CD4+ T cells from blood. The source of these receptors is a young woman in good health.

The V and J genes are TRBV9 and TRBJ2-3, with TRBD2 identical over 8 bases. The length of the CDR3 is 16 residues. The V segment lost 2 bases and the J segment 5 bases; nucleotides outside the gene matches: 10. Germline V CDR1 and CDR2: SGDLS, YYNGEE. The chain's CDR3 is CASSVLGAGVGDTQYF. The CDR3 bases are TGTGCCAGCAGCGTCCTCGGAGCGGGGGTAGGAGATACGCAGTATTTT.

The rearrangement uses TRBV4-3 and TRBJ1-2; 7 bases map to TRBD1. J gave up 5 bases and V 0 bases, and 6 bases lay outside the gene matches. The length of the CDR3 is 15 residues. CDR1 LGHNA and CDR2 YSLEER come from the germline V gene. CDR3: CASSQEWGQTYGYTF. In DNA form, the CDR3 reads TGCGCCAGCAGCCAAGAATGGGGACAGACTTATGGCTACACCTTC.

The rearrangement uses TRBV7-9 and TRBJ1-2; D may be TRBD1 (6 bases). The V gene lost 0 bases and the J gene lost 3 bases, with 11 bases spanning the gap. The CDR3 spans 15 residues. CDR1 is SEHNR, CDR2 FQNEAQ, per germline (reference sequence). The CDR3 bases are TGTGCCAGCAGCTTAGCAACAGGGAGGGACTATGGCTACACCTTC. Protein sequence: CASSLATGRDYGYTF.

This clone occurred a few times. This rearrangement joins TRBV13 to TRBJ2-7; the D gene is possibly TRBD1 (5 bases). The germline CDR1 and CDR2 sequences are PRHDT and FYEKMQ (reference sequence). The ends were cut back, 5 bases at V and 5 bases at J, with 13 bases in the middle. The CDR3 runs 13 residues. This CDR3 reads CASSRTLGHEQYF. The CDR3 coding sequence is TGTGCCAGCAGCCGGACACTTGGGCACGAGCAGTACTTC.

V and J are TRBV6-5 and TRBJ2-1; a weak D match, TRBD2 (6 bases). The CDR3 consists of 15 residues. V lost 1 base to trimming and J lost 4 bases, with 11 bases between them. CDR1 and CDR2 (germline): MNHEY, SVGAGI. The CDR3 loop is CASSYYRGLYNEQFF. For the CDR3, the DNA is TGTGCCAGCAGTTACTACCGGGGACTGTACAATGAGCAGTTCTTC.

This chain links TRBV4-2 with TRBJ1-1, with 8 bases lining up with TRBD1. V shed 0 bases and J 4 bases; nucleotides not matched to a gene: 1. This CDR3 is 14 amino acids long. CDR1 and CDR2 (germline): LGHNA, YNFKEQ. CDR3 protein: CASSQEQGGTEAFF. DNA for the CDR3: TGTGCCAGCAGCCAAGAACAGGGGGGCACTGAAGCTTTCTTT.

The rearrangement uses TRBV7-2 and TRBJ2-1, with TRBD2 identical over 14 bases. The CDR3 runs to 16 residues. The germline V gene has CDR1 SGHTA and CDR2 FQGNSA. V gave up 0 bases and J gave up 8 bases; unmatched junction bases: 3. In nucleotides, the CDR3 is TGTGCCAGCAGCTTAGCGACTAGCGGGGGGGCCGATGAGCAGTTCTTC. It codes for CASSLATSGGADEQFF.

This chain joins TRBV5-4 and TRBJ2-5, with 9 bases matching TRBD2. The CDR3 loop spans 13 amino acids. The germline V gene encodes CDR1 SGHNT and CDR2 YYREEE (reference sequence). Germline trimming cut 1 base from V and 11 bases from J; bases unmatched to any gene: 6. In DNA form, the CDR3 reads TGTGCCAGCAGCTTGCCGGCGGGGGGGACGCAGTACTTC. Translated: CASSLPAGGTQYF.

This clone was observed a few times. This sequence joins TRBV18 and TRBJ1-2; TRBD1 matches 9 bases. Losses at the gene ends were 3 bases for V and 6 bases for J; bases not matched to a gene: 11. Germline CDR1 and CDR2: KGHSH and LQKENI. This CDR3 region has 16 residues. CDR3 in DNA: TGTGCCAGCTCACCCAATCCCGGGACAGGGAAGGATGGCTACACCTTC. This codes for CASSPNPGTGKDGYTF. The entire variable domain, with the rest obtained from reference TRBV18 and TRBJ1-2, is as follows: NAGVMQNPRHLVRRRGQEARLRCSPMKGHSHVYWYRQLPEEGLKFMVYLQKENIIDESGMPKERFSAEFPKEGPSILRIQQVVRGDSAAYFCASSPNPGTGKDGYTFGSGTRLTVV.

In this sample, this clone turned up a few times. This chain joins TRBV7-6 and TRBJ1-1; D remains unclear. There are 13 residues in the CDR3. Trimming stripped 5 bases from V and 0 bases from J, with 7 bases between. Germline V lookup: CDR1 SGHVS, CDR2 FNYEAQ. CDR3 sequence: CASSLSVNTEAFF. The CDR3 coding sequence is TGTGCCAGCAGCCTCAGCGTGAACACTGAAGCTTTCTTT.

This clone was seen a handful of times. The V gene is TRBV27, the J gene TRBJ1-3, with 8 bases that match TRBD1. V shed 4 bases, J shed 4 bases, and the junction held 6 bases outside the gene matches. CDR3 length: 15 residues. Germline V CDR1 and CDR2: MNHEY, SMNVEV (reference sequence). CDR3 sequence (DNA): TGTGCCAGCAGTTGGACAGGGTCACCCGGAAACACCATATATTTT. It yields the protein CASSWTGSPGNTIYF.

This clone has more than one count but fewer than ten. The gene calls are TRBV4-1 and TRBJ1-2, with 7 bases lining up with TRBD1. CDR1 and CDR2 from the germline V gene are MGHRA and YSYEKL. The V and J ends lost 4 bases and 4 bases, in that order; junction bases with no gene match: 9. This CDR3 comprises 15 residues. CDR3 protein: CASSPRQGAGYGYTF. CDR3 DNA: TGCGCCAGCAGCCCTAGACAGGGTGCAGGCTATGGCTACACCTTC.

This chain links TRBV15 with TRBJ2-1; perhaps TRBD2 as D (5 bases). CDR3 length: 18 residues. The V end lost 0 bases, the J end lost 5 bases, and 20 bases lay between the germline ends. Germline values: CDR1 LNHNV, CDR2 YYDKDF (reference sequence). CDR3 coding DNA: TGTGCCACCAGCAGAGATGTAACAGCGGCAGTCAGTGACAATGAGCAGTTCTTC. Amino acids: CATSRDVTAAVSDNEQFF.

This clone turned up a few times. This chain uses TRBV30 with TRBJ1-1; tentatively, D is TRBD1 (5 bases). The V end was cut by 8 bases, the J end by 1 base, with 11 bases between. The CDR3 has 12 residues. Germline V gene lookup returns CDR1 GTSNPN and CDR2 SVGIG (reference sequence). Here the CDR3 reads CAGMGGNTEAFF. The CDR3, as DNA: TGTGCCGGAATGGGGGGGAACACTGAAGCTTTCTTT.

The chain recombines TRBV4-1 with TRBJ2-3; tentatively, D is TRBD2 (6 bases). This CDR3 region has 15 residues. The germline V and J ends were trimmed by 2 bases and 2 bases, with 11 bases remaining between them. Germline V gene sequence: CDR1 MGHRA, CDR2 YSYEKL. The DNA of the CDR3 is TGCGCCAGCAGCCAAACCGGACTACTCACAGATACGCAGTATTTT. This encodes CASSQTGLLTDTQYF.

V and J are TRBV29-1 and TRBJ2-3; 7 bases match TRBD1. The germline gives CDR1 SQVTM, CDR2 ANQGSEA. With 1 base clipped from V and 0 bases from J, the junction kept 10 bases outside the gene matches. This CDR3 has 17 amino acids. Written as DNA, the CDR3 is TGCAGCGTTGAAGGAGGACGGACAGGTCTTAGCACAGATACGCAGTATTTT. Translated: CSVEGGRTGLSTDTQYF.

This chain uses TRBV4-3 with TRBJ2-2; D perhaps matches TRBD2 (6 bases). V lost 3 bases, J lost 10 bases, and 12 bases lay in between. The CDR3 sequence is 13 residues long. Germline CDR1 and CDR2: LGHNA and YSLEER. The CDR3 region has the DNA TGCGCCAGCAGCCAGGGGGGTCTCGCGGAGCTGTTTTTT. It encodes CASSQGGLAELFF.

The chain links TRBV11-2 to TRBJ1-5; TRBD1 aligns across 9 bases. The CDR3 length is 13 residues. V trimming: 5 bases; J trimming: 9 bases; junction bases outside the gene matches: 5. Germline V gene data show CDR1 as SGHAT and CDR2 as FQNNGV. DNA for the CDR3: TGTGCCAGCAGCATTGGACAGGGGAGGCCCCAGCATTTT. It yields the protein CASSIGQGRPQHF.

With regard to this clone: Other DNA sequences in this sample translate to the same CDR3. J is TRBJ1-1 and V is TRBV5-1; D not certain. Germline V gives CDR1 SGHRS, CDR2 YFSETQ. There are 13 residues in the CDR3. The V gene lost 4 bases and the J gene lost 1 base, with 8 bases spanning the gap. Here the CDR3 reads CASSPDTNTEAFF. CDR3 nucleotides: TGCGCCAGCAGCCCTGACACGAACACTGAAGCTTTCTTT.

The J gene is TRBJ2-7, the V gene TRBV7-8; 8 bases align to TRBD1. The CDR3 is 13 amino acids. Losses at the gene ends were 3 bases for V and 6 bases for J; bases not matched to a gene: 4. Germline assignment: CDR1 SGHVS and CDR2 FQNEAQ. The CDR3 bases are TGTGCCAGCAGCTTGACAGGGGCTAGCGAGCAGTACTTC. This encodes CASSLTGASEQYF.

The chain links TRBV9 to TRBJ1-1, with D hard to call. CDR3 length: 13 residues. V gave up 4 bases and J gave up 1 base, with 8 bases separating them. Germline CDR1 and CDR2: SGDLS and YYNGEE. The CDR3 nucleotides read TGTGCCAGCAGCCCAATCAGGAACACTGAAGCTTTCTTT. It specifies CASSPIRNTEAFF.

In its sample, this clone was seen a few times. This sequence joins TRBV7-9 and TRBJ1-2; D possibly corresponds to TRBD1 (6 bases). The V end lost 1 base, the J end lost 2 bases, and 14 bases lay between the germline ends. CDR3 length: 16 residues. CDR1 is SEHNR, CDR2 FQNEAQ, per germline (reference sequence). In nucleotides, the CDR3 is TGTGCCAGCAGCTTAGACCCCGGACAGATAAACTATGGCTACACCTTC. This sequence encodes CASSLDPGQINYGYTF.